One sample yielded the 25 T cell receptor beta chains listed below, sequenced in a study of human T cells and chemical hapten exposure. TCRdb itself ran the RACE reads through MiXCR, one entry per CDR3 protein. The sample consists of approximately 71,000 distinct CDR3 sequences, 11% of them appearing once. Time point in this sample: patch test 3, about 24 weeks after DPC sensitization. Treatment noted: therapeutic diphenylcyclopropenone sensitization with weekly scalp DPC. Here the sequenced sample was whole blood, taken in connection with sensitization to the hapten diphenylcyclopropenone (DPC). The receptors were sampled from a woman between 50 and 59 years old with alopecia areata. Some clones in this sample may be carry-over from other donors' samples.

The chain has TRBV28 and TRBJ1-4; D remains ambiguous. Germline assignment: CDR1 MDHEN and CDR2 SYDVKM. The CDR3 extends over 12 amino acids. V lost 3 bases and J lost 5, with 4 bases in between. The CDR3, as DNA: TGTGCCAGCAGTTTTCTCAATGAAAAACTGTTTTTT. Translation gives CASSFLNEKLFF.

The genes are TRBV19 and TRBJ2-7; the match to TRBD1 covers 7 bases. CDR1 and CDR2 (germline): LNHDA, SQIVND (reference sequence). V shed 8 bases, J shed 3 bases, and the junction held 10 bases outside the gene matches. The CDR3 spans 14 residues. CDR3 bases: TGTGCCAGTGGACCGACAGGGACCGTCTACGAGCAGTACTTC. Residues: CASGPTGTVYEQYF.

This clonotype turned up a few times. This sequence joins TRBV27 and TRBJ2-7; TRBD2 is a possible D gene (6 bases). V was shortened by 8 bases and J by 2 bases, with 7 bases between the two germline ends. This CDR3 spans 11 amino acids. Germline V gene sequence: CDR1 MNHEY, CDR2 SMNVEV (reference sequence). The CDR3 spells CASGGAYEQYF. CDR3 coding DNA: TGTGCCAGCGGAGGGGCCTACGAGCAGTACTTC.

The CDR3 nucleotides are TGTGCCAGCAGCCCAGCGGGGACAGACAATCAGCCCCAGCATTTT. This gives the protein CASSPAGTDNQPQHF. The chain combines TRBV7-2 with TRBJ1-5; 7 positions agree with TRBD1. V lost 5 bases, J lost 3 bases, and 7 bases stayed unmatched. In germline, CDR1 is SGHTA, CDR2 FQGNSA. The CDR3 loop spans 15 amino acids.

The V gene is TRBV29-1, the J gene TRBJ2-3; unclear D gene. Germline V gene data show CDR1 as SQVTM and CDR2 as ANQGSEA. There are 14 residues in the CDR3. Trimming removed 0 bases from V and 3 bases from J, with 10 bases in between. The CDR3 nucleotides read TGCAGCGTTGAAGAGGTTAGCTTTACAGATACGCAGTATTTT. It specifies CSVEEVSFTDTQYF.

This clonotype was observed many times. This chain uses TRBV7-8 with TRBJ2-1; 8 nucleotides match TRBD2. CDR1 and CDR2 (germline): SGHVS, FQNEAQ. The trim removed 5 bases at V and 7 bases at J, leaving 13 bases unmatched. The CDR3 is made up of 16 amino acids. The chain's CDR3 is CASSPTQASGHNEQFF. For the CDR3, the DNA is TGTGCCAGCAGCCCGACACAGGCTAGCGGGCATAATGAGCAGTTCTTC.

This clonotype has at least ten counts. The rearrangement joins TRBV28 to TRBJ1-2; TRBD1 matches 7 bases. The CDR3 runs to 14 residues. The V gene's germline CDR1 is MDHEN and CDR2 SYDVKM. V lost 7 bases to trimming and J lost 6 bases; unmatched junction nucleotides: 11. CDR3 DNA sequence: TGTGCCAGCAAAAGCAACAGGGGAGCGAATGGCTACACCTTC. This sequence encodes CASKSNRGANGYTF.

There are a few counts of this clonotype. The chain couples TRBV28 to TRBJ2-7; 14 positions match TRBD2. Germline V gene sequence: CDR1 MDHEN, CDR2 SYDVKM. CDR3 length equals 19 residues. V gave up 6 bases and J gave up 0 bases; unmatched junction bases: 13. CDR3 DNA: TGTGCCAGCAGCGACGCGGGACTAGCGGGAGAGGGGTCCTCCTACGAGCAGTACTTC. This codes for CASSDAGLAGEGSSYEQYF.

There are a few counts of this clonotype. Here the CDR3 DNA reads TGTGCCACAGTGGGGGTCGGCTATGGCTACACCTTC. It is translated as CATVGVGYGYTF. The chain has TRBV28 and TRBJ1-2, with D possibly TRBD1 on 5 matching bases. CDR3 length: 12 amino acids. Germline V gene sequence: CDR1 MDHEN, CDR2 SYDVKM. V gave up 10 bases and J gave up 4 bases, with 13 bases separating them.

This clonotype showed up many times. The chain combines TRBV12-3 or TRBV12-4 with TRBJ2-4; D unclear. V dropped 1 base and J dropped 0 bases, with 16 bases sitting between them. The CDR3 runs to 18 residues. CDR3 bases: TGTGCCAGCAGTTTAGAGAGCAGACAATGGCTAGCCAAAAACATTCAGTACTTC. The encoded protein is CASSLESRQWLAKNIQYF.

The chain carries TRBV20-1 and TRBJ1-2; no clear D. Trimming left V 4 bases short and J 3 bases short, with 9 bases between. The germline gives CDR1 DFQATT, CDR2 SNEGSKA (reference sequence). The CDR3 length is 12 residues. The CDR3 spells CSAIPDHYGYTF. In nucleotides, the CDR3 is TGCAGTGCTATACCGGATCACTATGGCTACACCTTC.

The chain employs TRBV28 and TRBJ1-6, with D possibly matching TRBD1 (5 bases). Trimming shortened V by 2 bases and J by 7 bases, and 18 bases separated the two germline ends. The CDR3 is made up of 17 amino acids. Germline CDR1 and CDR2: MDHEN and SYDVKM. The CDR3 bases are TGTGCCAGCAGTTTACCCCCCCCCTCGGGGGACAATTCACCCCTCCACTTT. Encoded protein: CASSLPPPSGDNSPLHF. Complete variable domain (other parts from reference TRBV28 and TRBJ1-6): DVKVTQSSRYLVKRTGEKVFLECVQDMDHENMFWYRQDPGLGLRLIYFSYDVKMKEKGDIPEGYSVSREKKERFSLILESASTNQTSMYLCASSLPPPSGDNSPLHFGNGTRLTVT.

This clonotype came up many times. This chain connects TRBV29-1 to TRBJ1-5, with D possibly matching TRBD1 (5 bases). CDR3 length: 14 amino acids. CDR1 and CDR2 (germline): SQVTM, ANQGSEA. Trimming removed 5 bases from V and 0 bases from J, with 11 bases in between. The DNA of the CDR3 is TGCAGCGTTACTAAGGGGAATAGCAATCAGCCCCAGCATTTT. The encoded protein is CSVTKGNSNQPQHF.

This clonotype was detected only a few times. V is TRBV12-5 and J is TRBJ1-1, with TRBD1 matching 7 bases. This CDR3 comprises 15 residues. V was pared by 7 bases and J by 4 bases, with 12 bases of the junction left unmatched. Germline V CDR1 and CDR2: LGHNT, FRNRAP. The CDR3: CASAVTGEVITEAFF. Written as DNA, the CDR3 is TGTGCTAGTGCCGTAACAGGGGAAGTAATCACTGAAGCTTTCTTT.

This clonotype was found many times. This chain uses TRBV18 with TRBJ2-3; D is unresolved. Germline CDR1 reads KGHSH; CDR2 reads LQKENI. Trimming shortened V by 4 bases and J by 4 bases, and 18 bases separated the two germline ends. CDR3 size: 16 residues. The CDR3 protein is CASSLTVYSGADTQYF. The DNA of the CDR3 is TGTGCCAGCTCACTGACGGTCTACTCCGGCGCAGATACGCAGTATTTT.

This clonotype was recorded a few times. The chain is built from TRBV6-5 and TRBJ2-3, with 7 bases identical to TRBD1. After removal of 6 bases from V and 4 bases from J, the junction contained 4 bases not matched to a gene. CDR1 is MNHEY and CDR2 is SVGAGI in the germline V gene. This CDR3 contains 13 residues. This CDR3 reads CASSDRVPDTQYF. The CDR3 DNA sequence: TGTGCCAGCAGCGACAGGGTCCCAGATACGCAGTATTTT.

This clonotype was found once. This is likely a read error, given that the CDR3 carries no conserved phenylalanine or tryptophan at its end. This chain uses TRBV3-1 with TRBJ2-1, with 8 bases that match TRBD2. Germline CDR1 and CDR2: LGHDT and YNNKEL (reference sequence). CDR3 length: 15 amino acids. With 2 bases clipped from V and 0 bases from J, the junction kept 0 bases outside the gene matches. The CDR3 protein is CASSQLAGSYNEQFL. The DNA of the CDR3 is TGTGCCAGCAGCCAACTAGCGGGCTCCTACAATGAGCAGTTCTTA.

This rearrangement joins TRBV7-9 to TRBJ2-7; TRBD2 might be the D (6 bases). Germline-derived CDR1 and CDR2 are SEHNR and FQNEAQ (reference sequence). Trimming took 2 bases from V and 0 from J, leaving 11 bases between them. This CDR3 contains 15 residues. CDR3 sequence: CASSLMDYNSYEQYF. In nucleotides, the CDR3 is TGTGCCAGCAGCTTAATGGACTACAACTCCTACGAGCAGTACTTC. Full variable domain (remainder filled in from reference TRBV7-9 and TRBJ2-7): DTGVSQNPRHKITKRGQNVTFRCDPISEHNRLYWYRQTLGQGPEFLTYFQNEAQLEKSRLLSDRFSAERPKGSFSTLEIQRTEQGDSAMYLCASSLMDYNSYEQYFGPGTRLTVT.

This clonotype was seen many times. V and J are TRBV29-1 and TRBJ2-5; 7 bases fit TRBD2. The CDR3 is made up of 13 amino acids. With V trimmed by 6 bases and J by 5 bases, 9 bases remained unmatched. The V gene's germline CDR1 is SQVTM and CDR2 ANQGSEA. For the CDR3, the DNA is TGCAGCGTATCGGGGGGTCCCCGGGAGACCCAGTACTTC. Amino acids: CSVSGGPRETQYF.

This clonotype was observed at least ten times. CDR3 sequence reads: CASTQGGNEQYF. Written as DNA, the CDR3 is TGTGCCAGCACACAGGGAGGTAACGAGCAGTACTTC. V and J are TRBV28 and TRBJ2-7; D assignment may be TRBD1 or TRBD2 (6 bases each). CDR3 length: 12 residues. V lost 7 bases and J 5 bases, leaving 12 bases between the germline ends. Looked up from germline, CDR1 is MDHEN and CDR2 is SYDVKM.

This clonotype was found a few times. CDR3 DNA: TGTGCCAGCAGTTACCGCCGGACAGGGGGCAACGAGCAGTACTTC. Protein sequence: CASSYRRTGGNEQYF. This chain connects TRBV6-2 or TRBV6-3 to TRBJ2-7; TRBD1 matches 11 bases. The germline gives CDR1 MNHEY, CDR2 SVGEGT. V shed 2 bases, J shed 5 bases, and the junction held 5 bases outside the gene matches. The CDR3 spans 15 residues.

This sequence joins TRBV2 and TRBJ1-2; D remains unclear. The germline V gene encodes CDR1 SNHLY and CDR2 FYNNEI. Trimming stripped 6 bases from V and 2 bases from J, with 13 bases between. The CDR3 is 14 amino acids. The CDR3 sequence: CASSENGGNYGYTF. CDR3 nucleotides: TGTGCCAGCAGCGAAAACGGAGGAAACTATGGCTACACCTTC.

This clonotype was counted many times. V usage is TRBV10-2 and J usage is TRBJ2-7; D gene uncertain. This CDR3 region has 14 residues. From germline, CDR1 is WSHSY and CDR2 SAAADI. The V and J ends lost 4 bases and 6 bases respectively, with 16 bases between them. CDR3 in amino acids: CASSVPGFVGEQYF. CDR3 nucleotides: TGCGCCAGCAGTGTTCCGGGTTTTGTTGGCGAGCAGTACTTC.

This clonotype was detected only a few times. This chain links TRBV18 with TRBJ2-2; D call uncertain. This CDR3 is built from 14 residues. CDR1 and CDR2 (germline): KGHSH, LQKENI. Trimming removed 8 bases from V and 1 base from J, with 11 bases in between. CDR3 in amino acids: CASAPGENTGELFF. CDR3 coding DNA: TGTGCCAGCGCGCCGGGCGAGAACACCGGGGAGCTGTTTTTT.

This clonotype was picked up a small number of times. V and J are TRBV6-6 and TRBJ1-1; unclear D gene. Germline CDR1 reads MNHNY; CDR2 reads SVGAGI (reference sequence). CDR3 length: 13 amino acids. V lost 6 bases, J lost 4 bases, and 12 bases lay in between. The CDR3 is CASRWGEGTEAFF. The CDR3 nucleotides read TGTGCCAGCAGATGGGGTGAAGGCACTGAAGCTTTCTTT.